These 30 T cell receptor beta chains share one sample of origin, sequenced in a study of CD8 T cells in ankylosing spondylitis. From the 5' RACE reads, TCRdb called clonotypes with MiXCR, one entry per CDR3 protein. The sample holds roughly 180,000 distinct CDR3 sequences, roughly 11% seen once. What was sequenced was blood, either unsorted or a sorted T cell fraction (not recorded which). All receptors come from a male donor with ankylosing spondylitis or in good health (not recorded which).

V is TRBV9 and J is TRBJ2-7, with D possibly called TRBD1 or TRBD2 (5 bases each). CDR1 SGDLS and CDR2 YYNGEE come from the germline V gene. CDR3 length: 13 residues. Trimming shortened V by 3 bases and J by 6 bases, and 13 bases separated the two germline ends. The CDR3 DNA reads TGTGCCAGCAGCGGTACTGGGGGTAGCGAGCAGTACTTC. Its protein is CASSGTGGSEQYF.

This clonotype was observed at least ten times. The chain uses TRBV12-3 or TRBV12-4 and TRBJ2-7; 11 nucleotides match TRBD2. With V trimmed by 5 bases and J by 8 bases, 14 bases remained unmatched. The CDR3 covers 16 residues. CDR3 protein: CASSRTGTSGGLKQYF. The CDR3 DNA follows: TGTGCCAGCAGTCGAACCGGGACTAGCGGAGGCTTAAAGCAGTACTTC.

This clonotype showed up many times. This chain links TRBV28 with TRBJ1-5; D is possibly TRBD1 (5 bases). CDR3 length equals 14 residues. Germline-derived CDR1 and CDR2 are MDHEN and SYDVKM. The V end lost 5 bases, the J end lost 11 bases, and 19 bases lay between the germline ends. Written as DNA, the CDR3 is TGTGCCAGCAGTACCCCAGGGCGCGGGGGGACCCAGCATTTT. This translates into CASSTPGRGGTQHF. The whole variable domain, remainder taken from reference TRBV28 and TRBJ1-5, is DVKVTQSSRYLVKRTGEKVFLECVQDMDHENMFWYRQDPGLGLRLIYFSYDVKMKEKGDIPEGYSVSREKKERFSLILESASTNQTSMYLCASSTPGRGGTQHFGDGTRLSIL.

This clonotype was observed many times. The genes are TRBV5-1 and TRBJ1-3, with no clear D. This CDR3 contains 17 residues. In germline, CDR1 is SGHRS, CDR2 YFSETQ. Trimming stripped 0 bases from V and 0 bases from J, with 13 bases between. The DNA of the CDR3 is TGCGCCAGCAGCTTGGCCCCCCTTGAACACTCTGGAAACACCATATATTTT. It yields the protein CASSLAPLEHSGNTIYF.

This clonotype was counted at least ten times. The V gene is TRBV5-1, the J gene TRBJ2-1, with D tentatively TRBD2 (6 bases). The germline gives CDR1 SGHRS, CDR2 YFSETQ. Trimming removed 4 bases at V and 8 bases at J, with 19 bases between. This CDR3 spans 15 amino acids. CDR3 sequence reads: CASSPGGGGAHEQFF. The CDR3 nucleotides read TGCGCCAGCAGCCCCGGGGGTGGGGGTGCTCATGAGCAGTTCTTC.

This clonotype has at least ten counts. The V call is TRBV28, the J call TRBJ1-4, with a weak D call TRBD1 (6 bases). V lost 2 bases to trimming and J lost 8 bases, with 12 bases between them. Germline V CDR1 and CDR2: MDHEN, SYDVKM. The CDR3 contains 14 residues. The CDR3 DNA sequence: TGTGCCAGCAGTTTAGGCAGGGGTGGCGAAAAACTGTTTTTT. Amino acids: CASSLGRGGEKLFF.

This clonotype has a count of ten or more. The CDR3 loop is CASSFGAGGTEAFF. The CDR3 DNA is TGCGCCAGCAGCTTCGGTGCAGGAGGAACTGAAGCTTTCTTT. The chain joins TRBV5-1 to TRBJ1-1; D is unclear. The CDR3 contains 14 residues. V shed 2 bases and J shed 5 bases, with 13 bases lying between them. Per the germline V gene, CDR1 is SGHRS and CDR2 is YFSETQ.

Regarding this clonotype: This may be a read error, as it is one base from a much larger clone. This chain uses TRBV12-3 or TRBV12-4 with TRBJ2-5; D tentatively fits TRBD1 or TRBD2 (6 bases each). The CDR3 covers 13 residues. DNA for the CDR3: TGTGCCAGCAGGCGGGGACACCAAGAGGCCCAGTACTTC. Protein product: CASRRGHQEAQYF.

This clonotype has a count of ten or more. CDR3 protein: CASSLLGFYNEQFF. The CDR3 DNA is TGTGCCAGCAGTTTACTTGGGTTCTACAATGAGCAGTTCTTC. The rearrangement uses TRBV27 and TRBJ2-1, with D unclear. V lost 2 bases and J 3 bases, leaving 8 bases between the germline ends. The CDR3 runs to 14 residues. CDR1 and CDR2 (germline): MNHEY, SMNVEV (reference sequence).

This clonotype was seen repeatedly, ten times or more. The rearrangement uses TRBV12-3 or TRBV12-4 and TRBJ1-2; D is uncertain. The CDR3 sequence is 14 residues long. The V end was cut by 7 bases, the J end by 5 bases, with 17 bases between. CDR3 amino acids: CASTPSAQTYGYTF. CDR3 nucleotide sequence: TGTGCCAGCACCCCTTCGGCCCAGACATATGGCTACACCTTC.

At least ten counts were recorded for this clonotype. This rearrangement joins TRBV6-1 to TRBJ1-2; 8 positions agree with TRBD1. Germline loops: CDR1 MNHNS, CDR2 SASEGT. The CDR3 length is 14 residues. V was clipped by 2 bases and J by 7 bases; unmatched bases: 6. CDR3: CASSEQGAIGGYTF. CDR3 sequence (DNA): TGTGCCAGCAGTGAACAGGGGGCAATCGGTGGCTACACCTTC.

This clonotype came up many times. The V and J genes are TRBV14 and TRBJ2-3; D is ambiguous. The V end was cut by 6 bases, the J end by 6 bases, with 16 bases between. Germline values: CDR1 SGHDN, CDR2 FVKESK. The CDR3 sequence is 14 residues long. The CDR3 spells CASSSPIARDTQYF. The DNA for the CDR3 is TGTGCCAGCAGTTCCCCAATCGCGAGGGATACGCAGTATTTT.

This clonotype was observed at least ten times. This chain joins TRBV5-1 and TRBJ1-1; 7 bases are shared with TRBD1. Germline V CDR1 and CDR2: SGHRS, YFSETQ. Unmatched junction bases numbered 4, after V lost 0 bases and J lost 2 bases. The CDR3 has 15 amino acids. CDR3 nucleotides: TGCGCCAGCAGCTTGGCCCGGGACAGCAACACTGAAGCTTTCTTT. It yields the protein CASSLARDSNTEAFF.

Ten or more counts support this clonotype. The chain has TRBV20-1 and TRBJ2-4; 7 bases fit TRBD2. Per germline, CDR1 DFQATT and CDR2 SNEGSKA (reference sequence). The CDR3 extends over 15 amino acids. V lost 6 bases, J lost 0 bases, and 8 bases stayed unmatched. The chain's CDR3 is CSAQPGLSAKNIQYF. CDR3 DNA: TGCAGTGCCCAACCGGGACTATCAGCCAAAAACATTCAGTACTTC.

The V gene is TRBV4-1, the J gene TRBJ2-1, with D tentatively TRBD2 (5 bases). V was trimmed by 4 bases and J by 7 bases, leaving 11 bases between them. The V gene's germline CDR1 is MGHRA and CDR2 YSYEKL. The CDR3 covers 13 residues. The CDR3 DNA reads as TGCGCCAGCAGCCTACCGGACTGGAATGAGCAGTTCTTC. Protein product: CASSLPDWNEQFF.

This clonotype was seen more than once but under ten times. CDR3 DNA sequence: TGTGCCAGCAGAACTAGCGGGAGATACGAGCAGTACTTC. Encoded protein: CASRTSGRYEQYF. The J gene is TRBJ2-7, the V gene TRBV5-6; 11 bases are a match to TRBD2. Trimming at V came to 5 bases and at J to 4 bases, leaving 2 bases not matched to a gene. This CDR3 spans 13 amino acids. Germline loops: CDR1 SGHDT, CDR2 YYEEEE. Looking up the rest from reference TRBV5-6 and TRBJ2-7 gives the full variable domain: DAGVTQSPTHLIKTRGQQVTLRCSPKSGHDTVSWYQQALGQGPQFIFQYYEEEERQRGNFPDRFSGHQFPNYSSELNVNALLLGDSALYLCASRTSGRYEQYFGPGTRLTVT.

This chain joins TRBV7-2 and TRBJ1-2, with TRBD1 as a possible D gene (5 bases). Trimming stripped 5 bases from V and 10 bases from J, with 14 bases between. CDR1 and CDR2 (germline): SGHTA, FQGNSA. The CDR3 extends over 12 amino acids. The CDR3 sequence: CASSHVQATYTF. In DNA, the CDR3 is TGTGCCAGCAGCCATGTACAGGCGACCTACACCTTC.

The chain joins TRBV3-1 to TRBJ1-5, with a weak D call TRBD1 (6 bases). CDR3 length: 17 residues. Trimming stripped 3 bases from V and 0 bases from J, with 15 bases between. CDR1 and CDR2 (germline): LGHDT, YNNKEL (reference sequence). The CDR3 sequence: CASSQGDTAFSNQPQHF. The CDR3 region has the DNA TGTGCCAGCAGCCAGGGGGACACAGCCTTTAGCAATCAGCCCCAGCATTTT.

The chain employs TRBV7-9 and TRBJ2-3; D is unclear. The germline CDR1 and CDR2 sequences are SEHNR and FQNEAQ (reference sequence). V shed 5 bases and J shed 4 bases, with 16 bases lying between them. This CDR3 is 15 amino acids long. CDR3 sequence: CASSLGRAYPDTQYF. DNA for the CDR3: TGTGCCAGCAGCCTAGGACGAGCCTACCCAGATACGCAGTATTTT.

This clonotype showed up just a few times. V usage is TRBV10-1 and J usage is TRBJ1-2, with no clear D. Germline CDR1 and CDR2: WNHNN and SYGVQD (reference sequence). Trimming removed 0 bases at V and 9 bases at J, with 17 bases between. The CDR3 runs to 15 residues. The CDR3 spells CASSESRREEFRYTF. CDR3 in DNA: TGCGCCAGCAGTGAGTCGCGGAGGGAAGAATTTCGCTACACCTTC.

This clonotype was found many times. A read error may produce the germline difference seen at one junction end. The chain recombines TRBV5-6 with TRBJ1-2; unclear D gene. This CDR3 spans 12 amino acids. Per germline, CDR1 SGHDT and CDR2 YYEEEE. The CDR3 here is CASSLDSDLRSF. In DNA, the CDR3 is TGTGCCAGCAGCTTGGATTCGGATTTAAGGAGCTTC.

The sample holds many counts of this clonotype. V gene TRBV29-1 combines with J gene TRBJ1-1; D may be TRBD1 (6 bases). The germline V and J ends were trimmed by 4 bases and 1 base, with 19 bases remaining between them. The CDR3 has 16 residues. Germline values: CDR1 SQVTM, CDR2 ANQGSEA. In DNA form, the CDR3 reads TGCAGCGTTGCCAGTTGGGATGCACAGGGGAACACTGAAGCTTTCTTT. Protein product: CSVASWDAQGNTEAFF.

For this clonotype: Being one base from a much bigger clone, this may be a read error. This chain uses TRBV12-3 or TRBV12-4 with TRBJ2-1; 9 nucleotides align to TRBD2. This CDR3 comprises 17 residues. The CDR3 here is CASSSGLTASGINEHFF. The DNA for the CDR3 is TGTGCCAGCAGTTCCGGGCTAACGGCTAGCGGGATAAATGAGCATTTCTTC.

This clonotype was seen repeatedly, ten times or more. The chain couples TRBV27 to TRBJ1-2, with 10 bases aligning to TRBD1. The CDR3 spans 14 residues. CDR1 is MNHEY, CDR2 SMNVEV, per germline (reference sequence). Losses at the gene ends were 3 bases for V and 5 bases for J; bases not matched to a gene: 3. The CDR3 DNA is TGTGCCAGCAGTTTGACAGGGGGCGCATATGGCTACACCTTC. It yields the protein CASSLTGGAYGYTF.

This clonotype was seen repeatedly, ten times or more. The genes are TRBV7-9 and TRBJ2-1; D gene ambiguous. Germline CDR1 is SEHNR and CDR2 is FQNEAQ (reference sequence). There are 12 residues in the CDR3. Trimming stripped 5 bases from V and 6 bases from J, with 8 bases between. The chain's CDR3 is CASSPKSNEQFF. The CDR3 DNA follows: TGTGCCAGCAGCCCCAAGTCCAATGAGCAGTTCTTC.

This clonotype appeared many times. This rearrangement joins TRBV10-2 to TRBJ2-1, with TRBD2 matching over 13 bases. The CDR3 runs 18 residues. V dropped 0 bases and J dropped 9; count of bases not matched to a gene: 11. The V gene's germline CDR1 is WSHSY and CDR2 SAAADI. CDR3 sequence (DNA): TGCGCCAGCAGTGAGTCCTTTGGACTAGCGGGAGCCTGGGGTGAGCAGTTCTTC. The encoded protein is CASSESFGLAGAWGEQFF.

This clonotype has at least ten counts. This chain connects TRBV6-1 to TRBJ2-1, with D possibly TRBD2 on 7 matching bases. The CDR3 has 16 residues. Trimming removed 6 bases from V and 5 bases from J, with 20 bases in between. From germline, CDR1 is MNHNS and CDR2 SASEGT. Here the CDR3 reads CASSPRGGRVNNEQFF. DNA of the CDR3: TGTGCCAGCAGCCCTAGGGGGGGGAGGGTTAACAATGAGCAGTTCTTC.

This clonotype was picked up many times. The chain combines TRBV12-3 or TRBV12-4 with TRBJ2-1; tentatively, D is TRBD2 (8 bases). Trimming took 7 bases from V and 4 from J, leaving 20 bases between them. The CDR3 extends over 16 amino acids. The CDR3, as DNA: TGTGCCAGCACCGTACAGGGGCGGGGGGTTTACAATGAGCAGTTCTTC. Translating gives CASTVQGRGVYNEQFF.

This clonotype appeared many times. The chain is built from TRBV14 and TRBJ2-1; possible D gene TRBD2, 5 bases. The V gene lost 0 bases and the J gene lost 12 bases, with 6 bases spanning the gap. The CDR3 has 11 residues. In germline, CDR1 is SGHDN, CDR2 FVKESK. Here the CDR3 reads CASSQEGVQFF. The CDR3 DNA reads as TGTGCCAGCAGCCAAGAGGGAGTGCAGTTCTTC. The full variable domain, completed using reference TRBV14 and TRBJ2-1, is EAGVTQFPSHSVIEKGQTVTLRCDPISGHDNLYWYRRVMGKEIKFLLHFVKESKQDESGMPNNRFLAERTGGTYSTLKVQPAELEDSGVYFCASSQEGVQFFGPGTRLTVL.

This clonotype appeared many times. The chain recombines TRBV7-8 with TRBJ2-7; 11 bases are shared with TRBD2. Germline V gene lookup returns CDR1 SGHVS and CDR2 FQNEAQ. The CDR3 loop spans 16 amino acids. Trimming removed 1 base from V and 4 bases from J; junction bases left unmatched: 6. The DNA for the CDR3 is TGTGCCAGCAGCTTAGTGGGGACTAGCGGAAATTACGAGCAGTACTTC. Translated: CASSLVGTSGNYEQYF.